These 15 T cell receptor beta chains came from one sample sequenced in a study of blood T cell repertoires in COVID-19. Repertoires were generated with immunoSEQ multiplex PCR, while TCRdb's copy carries only in-frame clones and drops some. The repertoire has 80,000 to 100,000 clones, 87% of them found once; the top ten carry about 3%. The sample comprised peripheral blood. These receptors all stem from a woman aged 50 to 65 with active or convalescent COVID-19.

The V and J genes are TRBV30 and TRBJ1-6; tentatively, D is TRBD1 (6 bases). The V gene's germline CDR1 is GTSNPN and CDR2 SVGIG (reference sequence). This CDR3 is built from 13 residues. The germline V and J ends were trimmed by 3 bases and 8 bases, with 11 bases remaining between them. CDR3 sequence: CAWSQGGDSPLHF. CDR3 coding DNA: TGTGCCTGGAGCCAAGGGGGGGATTCACCCCTCCACTTT.

The chain recombines TRBV6-5 with TRBJ1-4, with 8 nucleotides matching TRBD1. Germline CDR1 MNHEY, CDR2 SVGAGI. With V trimmed by 6 bases and J by 6 bases, 6 bases remained unmatched. The CDR3 covers 14 residues. The CDR3 DNA reads as TGTGCCAGCAGCCTTACAGGGGGGGATGAAAAACTGTTTTTT. Translating gives CASSLTGGDEKLFF.

This chain links TRBV25-1 with TRBJ1-1; 11 nucleotides line up with TRBD1. V trimming: 8 bases; J trimming: 5 bases; junction bases outside the gene matches: 10. Per germline, CDR1 MGHDK and CDR2 SYGVNS. The CDR3 spans 15 residues. The chain's CDR3 is CASQLSGQGGTEAFF. In nucleotides, the CDR3 is TGTGCCAGCCAGCTGTCGGGACAGGGGGGTACTGAAGCTTTCTTT.

The DNA for the CDR3 is TGTGCCAGTGCCGGTGCCCTGAACACTGAAGCTTTCTTT. Protein: CASAGALNTEAFF. The chain recombines TRBV19 with TRBJ1-1; D is unclear. The CDR3 is made up of 13 amino acids. V lost 8 bases, J lost 0 bases, and 10 bases lay in between. From germline, CDR1 is LNHDA and CDR2 SQIVND (reference sequence).

The J gene is TRBJ2-3, the V gene TRBV29-1, with D possibly being TRBD1 (5 bases). Trimming shortened V by 4 bases and J by 0 bases, and 14 bases separated the two germline ends. Germline V gene lookup returns CDR1 SQVTM and CDR2 ANQGSEA. The CDR3 covers 15 residues. The CDR3 sequence is CSVVGLPTSTDTQYF. The CDR3 DNA reads as TGCAGCGTTGTGGGGCTCCCCACTAGCACAGATACGCAGTATTTT.

The chain combines TRBV27 with TRBJ1-1, with D unclear. The germline CDR1 and CDR2 sequences are MNHEY and SMNVEV (reference sequence). The germline V and J ends were trimmed by 3 bases and 1 base, with 12 bases remaining between them. The CDR3 runs to 15 residues. CDR3 region: CASSFGARPNTEAFF. Written as DNA, the CDR3 is TGTGCCAGCAGTTTCGGCGCCAGGCCGAACACTGAAGCTTTCTTT.

In the case of this clone: At one boundary the junction diverges from the germline segment, which might be a read error. The chain recombines TRBV30 with TRBJ1-1, with TRBD1 matching over 11 bases. The CDR3 runs to 12 residues. Germline CDR1 is GTSNPN and CDR2 is SVGIG (reference sequence). This chain's CDR3 is CAWTGGETEAFF. The CDR3 DNA is TGTGCTTGGACAGGGGGCGAAACTGAAGCTTTCTTT.

The chain combines TRBV13 with TRBJ2-3; TRBD2 might be the D (6 bases). CDR1 PRHDT and CDR2 FYEKMQ come from the germline V gene (reference sequence). V lost 5 bases, J lost 0 bases, and 12 bases lay in between. This CDR3 spans 15 amino acids. In DNA form, the CDR3 reads TGTGCCAGCAGCCCCGGGACTCCTAGCACAGATACGCAGTATTTT. Translating gives CASSPGTPSTDTQYF.

This rearrangement joins TRBV11-2 to TRBJ2-5; the D gene is possibly TRBD2 (6 bases). Trimming took off 7 bases at V and 7 bases at J, with 16 bases between the two ends. The CDR3 runs 13 residues. CDR1 and CDR2 (germline): SGHAT, FQNNGV. The CDR3 DNA follows: TGTGCCAGCACTCAAGAAGGGCGGGGGACCCAGTACTTC. Translated: CASTQEGRGTQYF.

The chain is built from TRBV7-9 and TRBJ2-3; perhaps TRBD2 as D (5 bases). V was trimmed by 2 bases and J by 3 bases, leaving 15 bases between them. The CDR3 consists of 16 residues. Per germline, CDR1 SEHNR and CDR2 FQNEAQ (reference sequence). Here the CDR3 DNA reads TGTGCCAGCAGCTTAAGGAATAGCGCACTAACAGATACGCAGTATTTT. It yields the protein CASSLRNSALTDTQYF. Complete variable domain (other parts from reference TRBV7-9 and TRBJ2-3): DTGVSQNPRHKITKRGQNVTFRCDPISEHNRLYWYRQTLGQGPEFLTYFQNEAQLEKSRLLSDRFSAERPKGSFSTLEIQRTEQGDSAMYLCASSLRNSALTDTQYFGPGTRLTVL.

Concerning this clone: The identical CDR3 is also encoded by other nucleotide sequences in the sample. The gene calls are TRBV4-3 and TRBJ2-6, with a possible D match to TRBD2 (6 bases). Germline values: CDR1 LGHNA, CDR2 YSLEER. The CDR3 covers 16 residues. Trimming left V 0 bases short and J 1 base short, with 7 bases between. The CDR3 is CASSQDGRSGANVLTF. The DNA of the CDR3 is TGCGCCAGCAGCCAAGATGGGAGGTCTGGGGCCAACGTCCTGACTTTC.

V and J are TRBV11-2 and TRBJ2-1, with TRBD2 identical over 8 bases. The CDR3 length is 13 residues. V was clipped by 1 base and J by 9 bases; unmatched bases: 2. Per the germline V gene, CDR1 is SGHAT and CDR2 is FQNNGV. CDR3 nucleotide sequence: TGTGCCAGCAGCTTAGTTGGGACTAGTGAGCAGTTCTTC. This encodes CASSLVGTSEQFF.

The rearrangement uses TRBV7-2 and TRBJ1-3; D is unclear. Per the germline V gene, CDR1 is SGHTA and CDR2 is FQGNSA. Trimming shortened V by 1 base and J by 3 bases, and 13 bases separated the two germline ends. The CDR3 consists of 16 residues. CDR3 in amino acids: CASSLVGRLSGNTIYF. In DNA form, the CDR3 reads TGTGCCAGCAGCTTAGTAGGGAGGCTAAGTGGAAACACCATATATTTT.

The V call is TRBV30, the J call TRBJ1-6; the match to TRBD1 covers 11 bases. Trimming removed 0 bases from V and 7 bases from J; junction bases left unmatched: 8. Germline V gives CDR1 GTSNPN, CDR2 SVGIG (reference sequence). The CDR3 spans 17 residues. CDR3 nucleotides: TGTGCCTGGAGTGTACAGAGGGACAGGGGGTGGAATTCACCCCTCCACTTT. Protein: CAWSVQRDRGWNSPLHF.

This clone has more than one count but fewer than ten. The V gene is TRBV19, the J gene TRBJ1-5; perhaps TRBD1 as D (5 bases). The CDR3 runs 17 residues. Germline loops: CDR1 LNHDA, CDR2 SQIVND (reference sequence). Trimming took off 7 bases at V and 3 bases at J, with 22 bases between the two ends. The CDR3 spells CASTMGDGTWDNQPQHF. The DNA for the CDR3 is TGTGCCAGTACCATGGGGGACGGGACTTGGGACAATCAGCCCCAGCATTTT.